This T cell receptor beta chain emerged from a study of blood T cell repertoires in COVID-19. As for the study in general: Acute and convalescent COVID-19 samples came from the United States, Italy and Spain. Nucleic acid was either cDNA or gDNA, and it came from T cells, B-cell-depleted T cells, or PBMCs.

V dropped 2 bases and J dropped 0 bases, with 10 bases sitting between them. CDR1 is MNHNS and CDR2 is SASEGT in the germline V gene. This CDR3 spans 15 amino acids. Method: immunoSEQ multiplex PCR; TCRdb's copy keeps in-frame clones and lacks some. The sample lists approximately 100,000 clones, around four fifths occurring once. The material sequenced was peripheral blood. The TCR was taken from a woman aged 60-75 years with acute or convalescent COVID-19. The rearrangement joins TRBV6-1 to TRBJ1-2, with unresolved D. The CDR3 region has the DNA TGTGCCAGCAGTGAACTGTGGCAGACTAACTATGGCTACACCTTC. As protein: CASSELWQTNYGYTF.